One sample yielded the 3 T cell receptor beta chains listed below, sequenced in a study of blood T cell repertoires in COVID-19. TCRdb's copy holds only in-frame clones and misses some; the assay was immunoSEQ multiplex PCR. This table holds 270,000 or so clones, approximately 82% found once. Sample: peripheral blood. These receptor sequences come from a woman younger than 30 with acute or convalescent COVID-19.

The CDR3 protein is CASGFEGGYEQYF. CDR3 nucleotides: TGTGCCAGCGGGTTCGAGGGCGGCTACGAGCAGTACTTC. The genes are TRBV3-1 (or the pseudogene TRBV3-2) and TRBJ2-7; D perhaps matches TRBD2 (5 bases). The V and J ends lost 8 bases and 3 bases respectively, with 14 bases between them. CDR1 is LGHDT, CDR2 YNNKEL, per germline (reference sequence). The CDR3 runs to 13 residues.

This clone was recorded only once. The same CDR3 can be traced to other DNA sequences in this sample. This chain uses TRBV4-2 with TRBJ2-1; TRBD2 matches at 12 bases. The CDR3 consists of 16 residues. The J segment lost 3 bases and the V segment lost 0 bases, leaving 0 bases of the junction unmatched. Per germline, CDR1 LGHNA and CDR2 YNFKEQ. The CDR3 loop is CASSQETSGSYNEQFF. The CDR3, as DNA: TGTGCCAGCAGCCAAGAGACTAGCGGGAGCTACAATGAGCAGTTCTTC.

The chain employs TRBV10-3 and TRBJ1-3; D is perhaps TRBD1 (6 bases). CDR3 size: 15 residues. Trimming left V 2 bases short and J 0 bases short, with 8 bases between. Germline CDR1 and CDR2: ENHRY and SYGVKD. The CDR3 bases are TGTGCCATCAGTGAGGACAGGTACTCTGGAAACACCATATATTTT. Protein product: CAISEDRYSGNTIYF.